These 11 T cell receptor beta chains were sequenced from one sample in a study of cytomegalovirus exposure and HLA in healthy donors. PCR employed 60 Vbeta and 13 Jbeta primers. Produced via immunoSEQ multiplex PCR; TCRdb's table is partial and in-frame only. The table lists around 100,000 clones, approximately 77% of them singletons. The specimen was PBMCs. The receptors shown here come from a male donor in good health and CMV-seropositive.

V and J are TRBV4-1 and TRBJ2-5; TRBD2 might be the D (6 bases). The CDR3 contains 17 residues. The V end was cut by 0 bases, the J end by 0 bases, with 14 bases between. Germline values: CDR1 MGHRA, CDR2 YSYEKL. The chain's CDR3 is CASSQDIKRAYQETQYF. The CDR3 DNA reads TGCGCCAGCAGCCAAGACATCAAGCGGGCGTACCAAGAGACCCAGTACTTC.

This clone was found a few times. CDR3 in DNA: TGTGCCATCAGGGGGGACAGGGGTATCGAGACCCAGTACTTC. It encodes CAIRGDRGIETQYF. The chain combines TRBV10-3 with TRBJ2-5; 10 bases are shared with TRBD1. Trimming took 6 bases from V and 5 from J; bases not matched to a gene: 6. The CDR3 length is 14 residues. Germline-derived CDR1 and CDR2 are ENHRY and SYGVKD.

The DNA for the CDR3 is TGCAGTAGTGGTGGGCCAAAAGGAGCTTTCTTT. Encoded protein: CSSGGPKGAFF. The V call is TRBV20-1, the J call TRBJ1-1; D not resolved. Trimming removed 8 bases at V and 10 bases at J, with 17 bases between. Germline V gives CDR1 DFQATT, CDR2 SNEGSKA (reference sequence). This CDR3 has 11 amino acids.

This clone has just a few counts. The chain recombines TRBV7-8 with TRBJ2-7, with D possibly matching TRBD2 (5 bases). Trimming pared 3 bases from V and 0 bases from J, leaving 12 bases between. From germline, CDR1 is SGHVS and CDR2 FQNEAQ. The CDR3 length is 15 residues. The CDR3 is CASSLGVLSSYEQYF. In DNA, the CDR3 is TGTGCCAGCAGCTTGGGAGTACTGAGCTCCTACGAGCAGTACTTC.

This sequence joins TRBV6-1 and TRBJ2-7; maybe TRBD1 (6 bases). The germline V gene has CDR1 MNHNS and CDR2 SASEGT. This CDR3 region has 11 residues. V was pared by 7 bases and J by 3 bases, with 7 bases between. The chain's CDR3 is CASTDSYEQYF. In DNA form, the CDR3 reads TGTGCCAGCACGGACAGCTACGAGCAGTACTTC.

This chain connects TRBV6-6 to TRBJ2-7; D gene ambiguous. The CDR3 contains 12 residues. Between the trimmed V and J ends, which lost 5 bases and 2 bases, there was a span of 7 bases. CDR1 and CDR2 (germline): MNHNY, SVGAGI (reference sequence). CDR3 coding DNA: TGTGCCAGCAGTAAGAGAGCCTACGAGCAGTACTTC. The encoded protein is CASSKRAYEQYF.

The chain couples TRBV7-2 to TRBJ2-1; 11 nucleotides align to TRBD2. With 0 bases clipped from V and 3 bases from J, the junction kept 7 bases outside the gene matches. The CDR3 totals 18 residues. Germline V gene sequence: CDR1 SGHTA, CDR2 FQGNSA. The CDR3 protein is CASSLAPGTSGFYNEQFF. The DNA of the CDR3 is TGTGCCAGCAGCTTAGCGCCGGGGACTAGCGGCTTCTACAATGAGCAGTTCTTC.

The chain is built from TRBV11-3 and TRBJ2-7; TRBD1 might be the D (6 bases). The CDR3 length is 14 residues. Trimming stripped 5 bases from V and 1 base from J, with 12 bases between. CDR1 is SGHNT, CDR2 YENEEA, per germline. CDR3 in DNA: TGTGCCAGCAGCCCCTCCGGGACATCCTACGAGCAGTACTTC. Translation: CASSPSGTSYEQYF.

As for this clone: The same CDR3 can be traced to other DNA sequences in this sample. The chain recombines TRBV28 with TRBJ1-5, with TRBD1 as a possible D gene (5 bases). The CDR3 is 14 amino acids. Trimming pared 3 bases from V and 7 bases from J, leaving 13 bases between. Germline-derived CDR1 and CDR2 are MDHEN and SYDVKM. This CDR3 reads CASSLGQGRQPQHF. CDR3 sequence (DNA): TGTGCCAGCAGTTTGGGGCAGGGTAGGCAGCCCCAGCATTTT.

This chain uses TRBV30 with TRBJ2-4, with 10 nucleotides matching TRBD1. The germline gives CDR1 GTSNPN, CDR2 SVGIG (reference sequence). The CDR3 is 18 residues long. The V gene end was trimmed by 3 bases and the J gene end by 3 bases; junction bases not matched to a gene: 14. CDR3 sequence reads: CAWSRFGTGDKGKNIQYF. CDR3 nucleotide sequence: TGTGCCTGGAGCCGATTCGGGACAGGGGATAAAGGCAAAAACATTCAGTACTTC.

The J gene is TRBJ2-1, the V gene TRBV5-4, with TRBD2 matching over 9 bases. There are 14 residues in the CDR3. V trimming: 7 bases; J trimming: 0 bases; junction bases outside the gene matches: 2. In germline, CDR1 is SGHNT, CDR2 YYREEE (reference sequence). CDR3 protein: CASGSGSSYNEQFF. The DNA of the CDR3 is TGTGCCAGCGGTAGCGGGAGCTCCTACAATGAGCAGTTCTTC.